Included here is one T cell receptor (beta chain) sequence, with context. The data derive from a study of CD8 T cells in Susac syndrome. RNA totalling about 0.45 to 1 ug underwent reverse transcription with random hexamers. TCRdb called the immunoSEQ multiplex PCR reads again in MiXCR, with one record for every CDR3 protein. The sample lists about 200,000 distinct CDR3 sequences, around 93% seen once, with approximately 0.08% in the top ten. CD8+ and CD4+ T cells from blood underwent TCR beta sequencing. Each multiple sclerosis control was a treatment-naive patient with relapsing-remitting disease that was either stable or active. Through negative isolation, CD4+ and CD8+ T cells were obtained, while TEMRA cells were enriched using FACS. Germline V gives CDR1 DFQATT, CDR2 SNEGSKA (reference sequence). J was trimmed by 6 bases and V by 6 bases; bases with no gene match: 10. This CDR3 has 15 amino acids.

Specimen: CD4+ T cells from PBMCs. This chain connects TRBV20-1 to TRBJ1-5; 11 bases fit TRBD1. The receptor's source is a human donor with multiple sclerosis. The CDR3 is CSAPRTGGGGQPQHF. The CDR3, as DNA: TGCAGTGCACCTAGGACAGGGGGCGGGGGTCAGCCCCAGCATTTT.